Presented here are 24 T cell receptor beta chains from one specimen sequenced in a study of T cell responses to AZD1222 COVID-19 vaccine (dated by TCRdb to the early 2020s). The method behind the library was the immunoSEQ multiplex PCR assay. This immuneACCESS table, as held by TCRdb, lists in-frame sequences with V and J called but not all clones. Of the missing ones, under half trace to an unresolved V gene in checked studies; the others have no known cause. The sample table shows more than 85,000 clones, and 85% to 95% are seen once. 7.8% of the sample rests with the top ten. According to the study, the label for this sample's time point signals: baseline before first vaccination. Source: peripheral blood, taken on day 0 of AZD1222 vaccination. Source of these receptors: an adult in good health.

The rearrangement uses TRBV5-1 and TRBJ2-3; 9 nucleotides agree with TRBD2. Germline V gene lookup returns CDR1 SGHRS and CDR2 YFSETQ. The CDR3 is made up of 15 amino acids. V lost 4 bases and J lost 6; bases outside the gene matches: 9. Here the CDR3 DNA reads TGCGCCAGCAGCCCTTGGACTAGCGTTGGGGATACGCAGTATTTT. Encoded protein: CASSPWTSVGDTQYF.

The rearrangement links TRBV5-6 to TRBJ1-5, with 7 bases fitting TRBD1. The J segment lost 4 bases and the V segment lost 4 bases, leaving 11 bases of the junction unmatched. CDR1 is SGHDT, CDR2 YYEEEE, per germline. The CDR3 covers 16 residues. The CDR3 here is CASSAPGQENNQPQHF. CDR3 nucleotide sequence: TGTGCCAGCAGCGCTCCCGGACAGGAGAATAATCAGCCCCAGCATTTT.

The chain combines TRBV7-9 with TRBJ1-1; no clear D. V lost 1 base, J lost 0 bases, and 15 bases lay in between. This CDR3 is built from 17 residues. Germline CDR1 SEHNR, CDR2 FQNEAQ (reference sequence). The CDR3 nucleotides are TGTGCCAGCAGCTTAGGGCGCAAGGGAAACGTGAACACTGAAGCTTTCTTT. Translation gives CASSLGRKGNVNTEAFF.

The chain combines TRBV7-2 with TRBJ1-5; the D gene is possibly TRBD1 (6 bases). V was clipped by 4 bases and J by 3 bases, with 19 bases between them. The CDR3 sequence is 17 residues long. Germline V lookup: CDR1 SGHTA, CDR2 FQGNSA. The CDR3: CASSSTGLASYNQPQHF. The CDR3, as DNA: TGTGCCAGCAGCTCCACAGGGTTAGCCAGCTACAATCAGCCCCAGCATTTT.

The chain combines TRBV18 with TRBJ2-7; D uncertain. Germline CDR1 KGHSH, CDR2 LQKENI. This CDR3 is built from 15 residues. Trimming left V 3 bases short and J 0 bases short, with 12 bases between. The CDR3 protein is CASSPRTSGSYEQYF. The CDR3 coding sequence is TGTGCCAGCTCACCTAGGACGTCGGGCTCCTACGAGCAGTACTTC.

The chain uses TRBV6-5 and TRBJ1-1, with D uncertain. The CDR3 covers 11 residues. Trimming shortened V by 5 bases and J by 11 bases, and 12 bases separated the two germline ends. Germline V gives CDR1 MNHEY, CDR2 SVGAGI. As DNA, the CDR3 is TGTGCCAGCAGTACCCCCGCCCAGGCTTTCTTT. Translation: CASSTPAQAFF.

The genes are TRBV30 and TRBJ2-3; D may correspond to TRBD1 or TRBD2 (5 bases each). The CDR3 has 13 amino acids. CDR1 is GTSNPN and CDR2 is SVGIG in the germline V gene (reference sequence). Trimming pared 2 bases from V and 2 bases from J, leaving 8 bases between. CDR3 bases: TGTGCCTGGAGTACGGGGCCCACAGATACGCAGTATTTT. The encoded protein is CAWSTGPTDTQYF. Variable domain in full (rest from reference TRBV30 and TRBJ2-3): SQTIHQWPATLVQPVGSPLSLECTVEGTSNPNLYWYRQAAGRGLQLLFYSVGIGQISSEVPQNLSASRPQDRQFILSSKKLLLSDSGFYLCAWSTGPTDTQYFGPGTRLTVL.

In its sample, this clone was seen once. The chain joins TRBV28 to TRBJ2-7, with TRBD2 matching over 8 bases. Germline values: CDR1 MDHEN, CDR2 SYDVKM. CDR3 length equals 14 residues. V gave up 5 bases and J gave up 2 bases; unmatched junction bases: 5. CDR3 nucleotide sequence: TGTGCCAGCAGTGAGACTAGCGAGGCCTACGAGCAGTACTTC. Protein product: CASSETSEAYEQYF.

This chain links TRBV7-9 with TRBJ1-4; D gene ambiguous. The ends were cut back, 5 bases at V and 1 base at J, with 11 bases in the middle. The germline V gene encodes CDR1 SEHNR and CDR2 FQNEAQ (reference sequence). This CDR3 is built from 15 residues. The CDR3 coding sequence is TGTGCCAGCAGCATGACATATGGAACTAATGAAAAACTGTTTTTT. Residues: CASSMTYGTNEKLFF.

The J gene is TRBJ2-2, the V gene TRBV6-4; no reliable D call. The CDR3 covers 14 residues. Germline-derived CDR1 and CDR2 are MRHNA and SNTAGT. The V end was cut by 2 bases, the J end by 3 bases, with 7 bases between. This CDR3 is CASSDVGYTGELFF. The CDR3 DNA reads TGTGCCAGCAGTGACGTGGGTTACACCGGGGAGCTGTTTTTT.

The V gene is TRBV7-9, the J gene TRBJ2-7; the D is unclear. This CDR3 comprises 13 residues. V was trimmed by 4 bases and J by 2 bases, leaving 9 bases between them. CDR1 and CDR2 from the germline V gene are SEHNR and FQNEAQ (reference sequence). The CDR3 bases are TGTGCCAGCAGCTCTTTGAGTACCTACGAGCAGTACTTC. Translation: CASSSLSTYEQYF.

This chain's CDR3 is CASISAGATNSPLHF. The CDR3, as DNA: TGTGCCAGCATTTCAGCAGGGGCGACTAATTCACCCCTCCACTTT. V usage is TRBV2 and J usage is TRBJ1-6, with D possibly being TRBD1 (6 bases). Germline lookup yields CDR1 SNHLY and CDR2 FYNNEI. V lost 7 bases to trimming and J lost 6 bases, with 16 bases between them. The CDR3 extends over 15 amino acids.

This chain joins TRBV7-2 and TRBJ2-5, with no clear D. The CDR3 contains 13 residues. V was trimmed by 2 bases and J by 2 bases, leaving 6 bases between them. CDR1 and CDR2 (germline): SGHTA, FQGNSA. The CDR3 bases are TGTGCCAGCAGCTTAACATGGCAAGAGACCCAGTACTTC. As protein: CASSLTWQETQYF.

V and J are TRBV11-3 and TRBJ1-1; D may be TRBD1 (5 bases). The CDR3 totals 14 residues. The ends were cut back, 5 bases at V and 2 bases at J, with 12 bases in the middle. Germline assignment: CDR1 SGHNT and CDR2 YENEEA. For the CDR3, the DNA is TGTGCCAGCAGCGAAATGGGGCCCAACACTGAAGCTTTCTTT. It encodes CASSEMGPNTEAFF.

The chain combines TRBV6-4 with TRBJ1-6, with 7 bases that match TRBD1. In germline, CDR1 is MRHNA, CDR2 SNTAGT. Unmatched junction bases numbered 1, after V lost 0 bases and J lost 5 bases. The CDR3 is 15 residues long. In DNA form, the CDR3 reads TGTGCCAGCAGTGACTCGACAGGGAATAATTCACCCCTCCACTTT. Amino acid sequence: CASSDSTGNNSPLHF.

V gene TRBV11-2 combines with J gene TRBJ2-2, with D possibly TRBD1 on 5 matching bases. The germline gives CDR1 SGHAT, CDR2 FQNNGV. This CDR3 has 15 residues. V shed 1 base and J shed 8 bases, with 14 bases lying between them. The CDR3 region has the DNA TGTGCCAGCAGCTTAGTACAGGTCGGAGTTGGGGAGCTGTTTTTT. Protein sequence: CASSLVQVGVGELFF.

V and J are TRBV27 and TRBJ1-1; 7 bases fit TRBD1. Germline values: CDR1 MNHEY, CDR2 SMNVEV (reference sequence). V shed 5 bases and J 3 bases; nucleotides not matched to a gene: 9. The CDR3 consists of 15 residues. CDR3: CASSITGAQDTEAFF. DNA for the CDR3: TGTGCCAGCAGTATCACAGGGGCCCAGGACACTGAAGCTTTCTTT.

The chain couples TRBV7-8 to TRBJ2-7, with 10 bases identical to TRBD2. V dropped 4 bases and J dropped 6; count of bases not matched to a gene: 12. There are 16 residues in the CDR3. Germline-derived CDR1 and CDR2 are SGHVS and FQNEAQ. CDR3: CASSYGSSGGASEQYF. As DNA, the CDR3 is TGTGCCAGCAGCTATGGCTCCAGCGGGGGGGCGTCCGAGCAGTACTTC.

The V gene is TRBV15, the J gene TRBJ1-2; tentative D call: TRBD1 (5 bases). The germline V and J ends were trimmed by 0 bases and 8 bases, with 13 bases remaining between them. The CDR3 is made up of 14 amino acids. CDR1 and CDR2 from the germline V gene are LNHNV and YYDKDF (reference sequence). For the CDR3, the DNA is TGTGCCACCAGCAGAGATTTGGGGGTAGAGGGCTACACCTTC. It translates to CATSRDLGVEGYTF.

The genes are TRBV19 and TRBJ1-2; 8 bases are a match to TRBD1. The V gene end was trimmed by 10 bases and the J gene end by 4 bases; junction bases not matched to a gene: 14. Germline-derived CDR1 and CDR2 are LNHDA and SQIVND (reference sequence). This CDR3 is built from 15 residues. CDR3 DNA: TGTGCCACCCTCTCATGGACAGGGAGAAGCTATGGCTACACCTTC. Translating it yields CATLSWTGRSYGYTF.

V usage is TRBV4-1 and J usage is TRBJ1-4; a possible D gene is TRBD1 (5 bases). Deletions cut 3 bases from V and 2 bases from J, with 19 bases between. Per germline, CDR1 MGHRA and CDR2 YSYEKL. CDR3 length: 18 amino acids. In DNA form, the CDR3 reads TGCGCCAGCAGCCAGGGGGATTCCAGGGTGCGCACTAATGAAAAACTGTTTTTT. It encodes CASSQGDSRVRTNEKLFF.

This chain connects TRBV6-5 to TRBJ2-4, with 10 bases matching TRBD1. Germline values: CDR1 MNHEY, CDR2 SVGAGI. The CDR3 spans 15 residues. V gave up 6 bases and J gave up 3 bases; unmatched junction bases: 5. Written as DNA, the CDR3 is TGTGCCAGCAGCGACAGGGGGCTGGTCAAAAACATTCAGTACTTC. It encodes CASSDRGLVKNIQYF.

The genes are TRBV4-1 and TRBJ1-5; 11 nucleotides line up with TRBD1. Losses at the gene ends were 0 bases for V and 6 bases for J; bases not matched to a gene: 4. The germline CDR1 and CDR2 sequences are MGHRA and YSYEKL. CDR3 length: 16 residues. The CDR3 sequence: CASSQDRTGGVQPQHF. CDR3 DNA: TGCGCCAGCAGCCAAGATAGGACAGGGGGCGTTCAGCCCCAGCATTTT.

In this sample, this clone turned up a few times. In the same sample, other DNA sequences code for this CDR3. This chain links TRBV5-4 with TRBJ2-3; 8 bases match TRBD1. Per germline, CDR1 SGHNT and CDR2 YYREEE (reference sequence). CDR3 length: 15 amino acids. V was clipped by 0 bases and J by 3 bases; unmatched bases: 3. The CDR3 loop is CASSLDRGVTDTQYF. CDR3 bases: TGTGCCAGCAGCTTGGACAGGGGGGTTACAGATACGCAGTATTTT.